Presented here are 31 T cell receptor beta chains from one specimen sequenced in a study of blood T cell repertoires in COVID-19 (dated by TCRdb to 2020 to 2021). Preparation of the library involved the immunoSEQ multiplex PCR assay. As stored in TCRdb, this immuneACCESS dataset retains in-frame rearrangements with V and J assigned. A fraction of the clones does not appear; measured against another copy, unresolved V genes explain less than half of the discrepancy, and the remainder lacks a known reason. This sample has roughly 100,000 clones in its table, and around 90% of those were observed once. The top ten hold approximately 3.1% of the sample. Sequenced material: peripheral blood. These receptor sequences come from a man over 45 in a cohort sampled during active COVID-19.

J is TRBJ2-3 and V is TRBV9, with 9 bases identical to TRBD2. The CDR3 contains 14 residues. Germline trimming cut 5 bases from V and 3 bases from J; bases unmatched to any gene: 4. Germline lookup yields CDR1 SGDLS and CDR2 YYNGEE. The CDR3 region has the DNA TGTGCCAGCAGTGGGACTAGCTGGACAGATACGCAGTATTTT. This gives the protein CASSGTSWTDTQYF.

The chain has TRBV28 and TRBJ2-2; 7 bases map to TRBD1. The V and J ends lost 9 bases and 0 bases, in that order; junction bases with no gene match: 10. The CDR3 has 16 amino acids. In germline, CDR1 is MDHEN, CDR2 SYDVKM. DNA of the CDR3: TGTGCCAGTCTGGCAAGGGGGCCAACGAACACCGGGGAGCTGTTTTTT. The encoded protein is CASLARGPTNTGELFF. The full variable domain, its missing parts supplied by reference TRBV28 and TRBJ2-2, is DVKVTQSSRYLVKRTGEKVFLECVQDMDHENMFWYRQDPGLGLRLIYFSYDVKMKEKGDIPEGYSVSREKKERFSLILESASTNQTSMYLCASLARGPTNTGELFFGEGSRLTVL.

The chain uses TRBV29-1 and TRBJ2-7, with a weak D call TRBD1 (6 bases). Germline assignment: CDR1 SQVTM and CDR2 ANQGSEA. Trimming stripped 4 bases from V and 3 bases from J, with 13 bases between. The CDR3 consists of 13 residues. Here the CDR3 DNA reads TGCAGCGTTGTTTCTTCGACAGGCTACGAGCAGTACGTC. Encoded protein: CSVVSSTGYEQYV.

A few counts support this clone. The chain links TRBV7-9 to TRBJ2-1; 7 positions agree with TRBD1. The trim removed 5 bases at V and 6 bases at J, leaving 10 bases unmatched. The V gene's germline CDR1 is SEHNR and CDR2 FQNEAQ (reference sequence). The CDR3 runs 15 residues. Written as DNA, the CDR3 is TGTGCCAGCAGCGTAGGGGACAGCAACTCCAATGAGCAGTTCTTC. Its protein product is CASSVGDSNSNEQFF.

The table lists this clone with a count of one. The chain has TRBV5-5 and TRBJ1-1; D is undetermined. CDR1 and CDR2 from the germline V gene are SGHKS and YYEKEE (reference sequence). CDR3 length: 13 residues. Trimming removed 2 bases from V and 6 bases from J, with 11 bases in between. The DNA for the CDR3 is TGTGCCAGCAGCTTCCGGGGTAGCGCTGAAGCTTTCTTT. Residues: CASSFRGSAEAFF.

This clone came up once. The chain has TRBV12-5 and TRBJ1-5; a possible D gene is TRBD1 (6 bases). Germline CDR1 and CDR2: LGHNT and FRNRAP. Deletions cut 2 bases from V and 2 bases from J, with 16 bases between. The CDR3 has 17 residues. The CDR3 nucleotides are TGTGCTAGTGGTTTGCTCACAGGGACGGAAGGCAATCAGCCCCAGCATTTT. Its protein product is CASGLLTGTEGNQPQHF.

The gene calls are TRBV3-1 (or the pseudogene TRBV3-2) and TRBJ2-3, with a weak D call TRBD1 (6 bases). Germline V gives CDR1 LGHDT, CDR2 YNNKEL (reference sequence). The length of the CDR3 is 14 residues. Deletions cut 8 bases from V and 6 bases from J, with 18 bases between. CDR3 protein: CASGSQGNMDTQYF. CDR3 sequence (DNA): TGTGCCAGCGGGTCTCAGGGGAACATGGATACGCAGTATTTT.

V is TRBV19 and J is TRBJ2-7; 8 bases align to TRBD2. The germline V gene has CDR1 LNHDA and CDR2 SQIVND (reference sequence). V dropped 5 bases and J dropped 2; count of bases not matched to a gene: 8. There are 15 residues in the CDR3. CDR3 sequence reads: CASSLRRGETYEQYF. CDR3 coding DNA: TGTGCCAGTAGTTTGCGGCGGGGGGAGACCTACGAGCAGTACTTC.

The DNA of the CDR3 is TGTGCCAGCAGCCAAATAACAGGGATCCATTCACCCCTCCACTTT. Its translation: CASSQITGIHSPLHF. V is TRBV3-1 (or the pseudogene TRBV3-2) and J is TRBJ1-6; D might be TRBD1 (6 bases). CDR3 size: 15 residues. V was clipped by 2 bases and J by 8 bases, with 13 bases between them. CDR1 is LGHDT, CDR2 YNNKEL, per germline (reference sequence).

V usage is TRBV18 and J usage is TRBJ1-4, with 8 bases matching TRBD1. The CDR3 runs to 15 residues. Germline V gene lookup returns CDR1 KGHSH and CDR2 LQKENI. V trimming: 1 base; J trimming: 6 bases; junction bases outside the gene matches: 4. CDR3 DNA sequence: TGTGCCAGCTCACCACGGACAGGGTGGGATGAAAAACTGTTTTTT. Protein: CASSPRTGWDEKLFF.

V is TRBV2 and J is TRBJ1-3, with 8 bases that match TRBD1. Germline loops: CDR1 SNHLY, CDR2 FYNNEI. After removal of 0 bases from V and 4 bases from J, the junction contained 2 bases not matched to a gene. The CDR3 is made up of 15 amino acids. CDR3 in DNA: TGTGCCAGCAGTGAAGCCAGGGGGCAAGGAAACACCATATATTTT. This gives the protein CASSEARGQGNTIYF.

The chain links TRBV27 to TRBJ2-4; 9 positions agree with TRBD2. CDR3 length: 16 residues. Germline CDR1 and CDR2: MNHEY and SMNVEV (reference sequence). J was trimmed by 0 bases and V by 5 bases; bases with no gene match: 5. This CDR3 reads CASSLLAGLAKNIQYF. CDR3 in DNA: TGTGCCAGCAGTCTCCTAGCGGGACTAGCCAAAAACATTCAGTACTTC.

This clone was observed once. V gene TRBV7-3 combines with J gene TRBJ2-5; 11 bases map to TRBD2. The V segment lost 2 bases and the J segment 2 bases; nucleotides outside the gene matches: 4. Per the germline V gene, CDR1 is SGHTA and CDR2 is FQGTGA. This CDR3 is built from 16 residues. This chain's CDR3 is CASSLSPSGGQETQYF. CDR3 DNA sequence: TGTGCCAGCAGCTTATCACCTAGCGGGGGGCAAGAGACCCAGTACTTC.

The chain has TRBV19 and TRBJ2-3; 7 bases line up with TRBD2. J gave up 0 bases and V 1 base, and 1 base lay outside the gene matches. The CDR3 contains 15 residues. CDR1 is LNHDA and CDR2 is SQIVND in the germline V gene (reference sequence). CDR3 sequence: CASSIVGGSTDTQYF. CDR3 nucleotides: TGTGCCAGTAGTATAGTCGGGGGGAGCACAGATACGCAGTATTTT.

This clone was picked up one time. The CDR3 DNA follows: TGTGCCAGCTCTCCCCCTGGGGGGGGGCGGTACACTGAAGCTTTCTTT. This codes for CASSPPGGGRYTEAFF. The chain carries TRBV27 and TRBJ1-1, with D tentatively TRBD1 (6 bases). The CDR3 has 16 residues. With 8 bases removed from V and 3 bases from J, the gap between germline ends came to 22 bases. Germline V lookup: CDR1 MNHEY, CDR2 SMNVEV (reference sequence).

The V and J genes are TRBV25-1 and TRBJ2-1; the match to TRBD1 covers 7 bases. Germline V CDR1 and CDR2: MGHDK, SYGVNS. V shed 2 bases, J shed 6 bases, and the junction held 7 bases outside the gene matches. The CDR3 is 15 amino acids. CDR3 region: CASSEMRTGVNEQFF. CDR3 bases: TGTGCCAGCAGTGAAATGAGGACAGGTGTCAATGAGCAGTTCTTC.

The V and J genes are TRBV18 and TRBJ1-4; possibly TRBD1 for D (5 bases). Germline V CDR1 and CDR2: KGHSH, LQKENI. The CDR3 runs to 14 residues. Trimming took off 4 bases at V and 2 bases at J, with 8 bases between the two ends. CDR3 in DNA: TGTGCCAGCTCACGGGCAGGGACTAATGAAAAACTGTTTTTT. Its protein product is CASSRAGTNEKLFF.

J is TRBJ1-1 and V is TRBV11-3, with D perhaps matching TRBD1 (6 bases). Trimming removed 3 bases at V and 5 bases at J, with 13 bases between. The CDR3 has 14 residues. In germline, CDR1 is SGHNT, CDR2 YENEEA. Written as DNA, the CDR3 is TGTGCCAGCAGCTTGAGGCCAGGGGAGACTGAAGCTTTCTTT. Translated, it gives CASSLRPGETEAFF.

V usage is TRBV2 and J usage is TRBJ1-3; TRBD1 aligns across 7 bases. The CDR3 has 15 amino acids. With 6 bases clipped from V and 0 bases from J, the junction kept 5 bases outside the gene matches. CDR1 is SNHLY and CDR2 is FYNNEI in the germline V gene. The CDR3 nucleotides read TGTGCCAGCAGCTACGGACAGGTCTCTGGAAACACCATATATTTT. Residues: CASSYGQVSGNTIYF.

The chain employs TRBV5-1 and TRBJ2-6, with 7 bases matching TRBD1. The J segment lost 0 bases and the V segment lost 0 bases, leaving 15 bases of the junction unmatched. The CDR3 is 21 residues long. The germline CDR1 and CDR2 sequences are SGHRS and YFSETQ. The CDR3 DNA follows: TGCGCCAGCAGCTTGGGACAGGGCCTCCTCCAACTGGGCTCTGGGGCCAACGTCCTGACTTTC. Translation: CASSLGQGLLQLGSGANVLTF.

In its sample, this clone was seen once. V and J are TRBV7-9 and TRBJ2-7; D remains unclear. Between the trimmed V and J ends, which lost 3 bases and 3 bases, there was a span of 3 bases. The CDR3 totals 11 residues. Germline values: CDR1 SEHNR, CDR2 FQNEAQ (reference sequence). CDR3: CASSFNYEQYF. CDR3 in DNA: TGTGCCAGCAGCTTTAACTACGAGCAGTACTTC.

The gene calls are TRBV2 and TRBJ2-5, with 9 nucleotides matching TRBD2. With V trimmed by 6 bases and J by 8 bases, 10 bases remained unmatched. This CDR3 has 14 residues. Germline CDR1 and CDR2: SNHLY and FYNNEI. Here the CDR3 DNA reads TGTGCCAGCAGGCTAGGAGCGGGGGGCCCTACCCAGTACTTC. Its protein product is CASRLGAGGPTQYF.

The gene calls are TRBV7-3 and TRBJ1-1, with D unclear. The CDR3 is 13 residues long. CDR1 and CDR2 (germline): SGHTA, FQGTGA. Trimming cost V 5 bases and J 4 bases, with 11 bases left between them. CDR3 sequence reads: CASSPQRGTEAFF. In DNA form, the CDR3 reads TGTGCCAGCAGCCCTCAGCGGGGCACTGAAGCTTTCTTT. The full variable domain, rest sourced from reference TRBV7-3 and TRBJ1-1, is GAGVSQTPSNKVTEKGKYVELRCDPISGHTALYWYRQSLGQGPEFLIYFQGTGAADDSGLPNDRFFAVRPEGSVSTLKIQRTERGDSAVYLCASSPQRGTEAFFGQGTRLTVV.

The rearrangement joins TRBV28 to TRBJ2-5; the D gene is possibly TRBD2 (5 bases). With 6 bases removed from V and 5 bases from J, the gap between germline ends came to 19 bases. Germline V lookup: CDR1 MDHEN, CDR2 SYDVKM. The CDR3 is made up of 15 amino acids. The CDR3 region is CASSLAQSGGETQYF. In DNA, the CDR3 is TGTGCCAGCAGCCTAGCACAGTCCGGTGGGGAGACCCAGTACTTC.

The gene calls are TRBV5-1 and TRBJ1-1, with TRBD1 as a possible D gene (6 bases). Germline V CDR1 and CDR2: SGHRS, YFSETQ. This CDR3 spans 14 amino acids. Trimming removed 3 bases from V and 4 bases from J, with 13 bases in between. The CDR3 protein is CASSSGGAGTEAFF. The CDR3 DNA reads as TGCGCCAGCAGCTCGGGGGGCGCGGGCACTGAAGCTTTCTTT.

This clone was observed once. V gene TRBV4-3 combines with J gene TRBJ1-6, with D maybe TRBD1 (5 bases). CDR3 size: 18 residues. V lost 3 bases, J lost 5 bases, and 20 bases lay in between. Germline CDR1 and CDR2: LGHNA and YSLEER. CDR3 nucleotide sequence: TGCGCCAGCAGCCAGTTCGCGACAGTTCAGTCGGATAATTCACCCCTCCACTTT. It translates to CASSQFATVQSDNSPLHF.

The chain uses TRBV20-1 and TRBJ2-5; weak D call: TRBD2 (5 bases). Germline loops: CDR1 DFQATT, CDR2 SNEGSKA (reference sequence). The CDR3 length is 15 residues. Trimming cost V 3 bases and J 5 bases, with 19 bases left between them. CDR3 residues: CSASSGSTYTETQYF. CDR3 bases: TGCAGTGCTAGTTCGGGGTCCACCTACACGGAGACCCAGTACTTC.

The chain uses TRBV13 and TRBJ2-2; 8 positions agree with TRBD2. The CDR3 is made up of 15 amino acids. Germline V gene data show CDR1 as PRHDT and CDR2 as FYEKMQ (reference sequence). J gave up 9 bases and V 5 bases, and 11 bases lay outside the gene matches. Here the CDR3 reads CASSPPGGEYRELFF. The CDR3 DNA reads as TGTGCCAGCAGCCCCCCGGGGGGGGAGTATCGGGAGCTGTTTTTT.

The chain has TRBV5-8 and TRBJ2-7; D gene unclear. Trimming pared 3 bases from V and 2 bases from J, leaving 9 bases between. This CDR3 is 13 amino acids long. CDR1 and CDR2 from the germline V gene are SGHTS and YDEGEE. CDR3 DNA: TGTGCCAGCAGCTCGTCCGACACCTACGAGCAGTACGTC. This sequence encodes CASSSSDTYEQYV.

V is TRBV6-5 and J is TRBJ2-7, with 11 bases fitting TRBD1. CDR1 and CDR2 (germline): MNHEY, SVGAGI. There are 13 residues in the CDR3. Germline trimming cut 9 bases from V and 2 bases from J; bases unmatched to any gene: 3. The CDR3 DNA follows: TGTGCCAGTGGGACAGGGGGAGCCTACGAGCAGTACTTC. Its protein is CASGTGGAYEQYF.

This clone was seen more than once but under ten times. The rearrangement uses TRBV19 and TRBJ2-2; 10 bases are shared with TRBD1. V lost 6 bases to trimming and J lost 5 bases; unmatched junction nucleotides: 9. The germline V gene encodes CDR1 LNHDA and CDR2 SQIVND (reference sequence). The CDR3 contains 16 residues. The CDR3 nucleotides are TGTGCCAGTAGAAGGGACCGGGACAGGGGAACCGGGGAGCTGTTTTTT. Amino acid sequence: CASRRDRDRGTGELFF. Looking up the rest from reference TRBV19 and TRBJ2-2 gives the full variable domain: DGGITQSPKYLFRKEGQNVTLSCEQNLNHDAMYWYRQDPGQGLRLIYYSQIVNDFQKGDIAEGYSVSREKKESFPLTVTSAQKNPTAFYLCASRRDRDRGTGELFFGEGSRLTVL.